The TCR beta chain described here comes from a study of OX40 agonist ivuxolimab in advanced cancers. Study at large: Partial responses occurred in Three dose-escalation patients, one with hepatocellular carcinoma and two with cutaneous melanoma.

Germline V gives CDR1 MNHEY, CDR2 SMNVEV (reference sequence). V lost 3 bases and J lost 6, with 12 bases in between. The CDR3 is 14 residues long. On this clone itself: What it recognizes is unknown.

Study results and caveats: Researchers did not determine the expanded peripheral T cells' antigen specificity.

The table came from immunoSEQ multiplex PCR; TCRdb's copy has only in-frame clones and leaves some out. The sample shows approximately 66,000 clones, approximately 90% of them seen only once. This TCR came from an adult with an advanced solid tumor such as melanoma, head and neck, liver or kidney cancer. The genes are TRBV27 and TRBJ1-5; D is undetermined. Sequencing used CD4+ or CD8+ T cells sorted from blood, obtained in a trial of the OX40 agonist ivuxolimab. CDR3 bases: TGTGCCAGCAGTTTCTATGACCAAGGTCAGCCCCAGCATTTT. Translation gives CASSFYDQGQPQHF.